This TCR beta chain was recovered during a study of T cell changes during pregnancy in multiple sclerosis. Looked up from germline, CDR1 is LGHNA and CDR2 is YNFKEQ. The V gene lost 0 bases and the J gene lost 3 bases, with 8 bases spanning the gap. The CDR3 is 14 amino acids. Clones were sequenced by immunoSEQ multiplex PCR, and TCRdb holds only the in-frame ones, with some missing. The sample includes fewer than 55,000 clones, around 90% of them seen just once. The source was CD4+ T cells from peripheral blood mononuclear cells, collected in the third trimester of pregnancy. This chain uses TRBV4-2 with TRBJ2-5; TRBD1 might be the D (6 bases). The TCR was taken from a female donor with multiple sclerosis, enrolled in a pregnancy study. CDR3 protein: CASSQDHREETQYF. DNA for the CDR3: TGTGCCAGCAGCCAAGATCACAGGGAAGAGACCCAGTACTTC.